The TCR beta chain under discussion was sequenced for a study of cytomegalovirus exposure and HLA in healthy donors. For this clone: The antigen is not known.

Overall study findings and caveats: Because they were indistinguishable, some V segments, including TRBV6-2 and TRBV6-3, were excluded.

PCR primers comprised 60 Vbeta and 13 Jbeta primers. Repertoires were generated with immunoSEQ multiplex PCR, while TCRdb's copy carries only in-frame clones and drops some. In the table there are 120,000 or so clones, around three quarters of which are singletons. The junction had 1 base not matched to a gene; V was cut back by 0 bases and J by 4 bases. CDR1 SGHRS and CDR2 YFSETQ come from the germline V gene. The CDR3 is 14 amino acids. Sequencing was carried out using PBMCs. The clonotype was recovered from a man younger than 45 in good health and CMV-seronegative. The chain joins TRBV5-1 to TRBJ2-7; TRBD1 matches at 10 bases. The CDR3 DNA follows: TGCGCCAGCAGCTTGGCGGGACAGGGGTACGAGCAGTACTTC. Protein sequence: CASSLAGQGYEQYF.